The present T cell receptor beta chain was sequenced within a study of T-cell reconstitution after alpha-beta-depleted transplantation in children. Researchers prepared the TCRbeta library using unique molecular identifiers, the study reports. TCRdb re-analysed the PCR reads in MiXCR, keeping a single row per CDR3 protein. Of some 87,000 distinct CDR3 sequences listed, about 16% were seen once; the top ten hold around 20%. Regarding the study as a whole: A year post-transplant, T-cell counts and diversity derived mostly from newly produced T cells. Recipient T cells and thymic progenitors that survived were the source of the high TCRbeta diversity seen at day 60 in some patients. Approximately two months post-transplant, alpha-beta T cells reportedly originated from several hundred expanded graft clones.

Only a few counts were recorded for this clonotype. Its antigen is unknown. The CDR3 is 13 amino acids. Trimming stripped 0 bases from V and 6 bases from J, with 11 bases between. The germline V gene has CDR1 DFQATT and CDR2 SNEGSKA (reference sequence). The chain recombines TRBV20-1 with TRBJ1-1; D remains unclear. The material was PBMCs, mostly from graft donor cells, obtained 180 days after TCRalphabeta/CD19-depleted stem cell transplant. This receptor was taken from a male patient under 10 years old who had a stem cell transplant for acute lymphoblastic leukemia, so the T cells may come from the graft donor. CDR3 DNA sequence: TGCAGTGCTAGAGAGGCAGAGTTGGCTGAAGCTTTCTTT. It yields the protein CSAREAELAEAFF.